These 16 T cell receptor beta chains came from one sample sequenced in a study of tumor and adjacent non-tumor tissue in lung cancer. The template was RNA from unsorted bulk tissue. The library came from three nested PCR rounds adapted from ARM-PCR protocols. MiXCR, run by TCRdb on the multiplex PCR reads, gives a single entry per CDR3 protein. The sample yields about 93,000 distinct CDR3 sequences, about 70% seen once. The sequenced material came from lung tumor tissue. These receptors were obtained from a man between 60 and 70 years old with non-small cell lung cancer.

About this clonotype: Mismatch with germline at one junction end may stem from a read error. The chain has TRBV6-5 and TRBJ1-2; 7 bases fit TRBD1. CDR1 and CDR2 from the germline V gene are MNHEY and SVGAGI. The CDR3 runs 15 residues. As DNA, the CDR3 is TGTGCCAGCAGGAGCACTACAGGGGTTGACTATGGCTACACATTC. Amino acids: CASRSTTGVDYGYTF.

This clonotype was observed at least ten times. The V gene is TRBV14, the J gene TRBJ2-5; 8 positions match TRBD1. The V gene's germline CDR1 is SGHDN and CDR2 FVKESK. V dropped 3 bases and J dropped 7; count of bases not matched to a gene: 7. The CDR3 runs 14 residues. CDR3 bases: TGTGCCAGCAGCCAGCGGCAGGGGGCTTGGACCCAGTACTTC. As protein: CASSQRQGAWTQYF.

As to this clonotype: The conserved phenylalanine or tryptophan normally closing the CDR3 is absent here, so this likely arose from a read error. The gene calls are TRBV29-1 and TRBJ1-2; D gene unclear. Trimming stripped 1 base from V and 7 bases from J, with 13 bases between. CDR1 SQVTM and CDR2 ANQGSEA come from the germline V gene. CDR3 length equals 13 residues. The CDR3 loop reads CSVEVMSTRGYTY. The CDR3 coding sequence is TGCAGCGTTGAAGTTATGTCGACCCGTGGCTACACCTAC.

The gene calls are TRBV6-1 and TRBJ2-1; 8 positions agree with TRBD2. CDR1 and CDR2 (germline): MNHNS, SASEGT. CDR3 length: 15 residues. The CDR3 DNA follows: TGTGTCAACAGTGCTACCGGGACTAGTAGGAATGAGCAGTTCTTC. Translation: CVNSATGTSRNEQFF.

Concerning this clonotype itself: As the CDR3 is not closed by the conserved phenylalanine or tryptophan, this likely results from a read error. It is unclear where the CDR3 begins or ends on the DNA, so no DNA is shown, and the CDR3 is as TCRdb lists it. The chain uses TRBV12-3 or TRBV12-4 and TRBJ2-7; TRBD1 was called by the table and not checked on the DNA. Including both end residues, the CDR3 is 13 amino acids long. The CDR3 loop reads CASSFGQGYERYS.

To note about this clonotype: A much more abundant neighbour one base away suggests this may be a read error. The chain joins TRBV20-1 to TRBJ2-1; 8 nucleotides line up with TRBD2. CDR1 is DFQATT and CDR2 is SNEGSKA in the germline V gene (reference sequence). The CDR3 covers 12 residues. In DNA, the CDR3 is TGCAGAGCCCAGCGGGAGAGCGATGAGCAGTTCTTC. The encoded protein is CRAQRESDEQFF.

The chain carries TRBV5-1 and TRBJ2-1; 10 bases are shared with TRBD2. The CDR3 covers 12 residues. Germline trimming cut 2 bases from V and 10 bases from J; bases unmatched to any gene: 0. The germline V gene has CDR1 SGHRS and CDR2 YFSETQ. CDR3 region: CASSFSGREQFF. The CDR3 DNA reads TGCGCCAGCAGCTTTAGCGGGAGGGAGCAGTTCTTC.

Worth noting for this clonotype: A junction boundary mismatches the germline segment, possibly from a read error. CDR3 amino acids: CASNHGTQSYNERFF. DNA of the CDR3: TGTGCCAGCAACCATGGGACTCAGTCCTACAATGAGCGGTTCTTC. The chain is built from TRBV11-2 and TRBJ2-1; perhaps TRBD2 as D (6 bases). CDR1 and CDR2 from the germline V gene are SGHAT and FQNNGV. The CDR3 totals 15 residues. Filled out from reference TRBV11-2 and TRBJ2-1, the complete variable domain reads EAGVAQSPRYKIIEKRQSVAFWCNPISGHATLYWYQQILGQGPKLLIQFQNNGVVDDSQLPKDRFSAERLKGVDSTLKIQPAKLEDSAVYLCASNHGTQSYNERFFGPGTRLTVL.

With respect to this clonotype: Compared with germline, one end of the junction differs, possibly owing to a read error. The chain is built from TRBV5-4 and TRBJ2-6; TRBD2 aligns across 11 bases. Germline V lookup: CDR1 SGHNT, CDR2 YYREEE (reference sequence). The CDR3 is 18 amino acids. The CDR3 nucleotides are TGTGCCAGCAGCCCTAGACTAGCGGGGTTCTCTGGGGCCAACGTTCTGACTTTC. This translates into CASSPRLAGFSGANVLTF.

Notes on this clonotype: Mismatch with germline at one junction end may stem from a read error. This sequence joins TRBV13 and TRBJ2-2; 10 bases fit TRBD2. Germline lookup yields CDR1 PRHDT and CDR2 FYEKMQ (reference sequence). The CDR3 consists of 16 residues. The CDR3 nucleotides read TGTGCCAACAGCTTACAACTAGCGGGGTACACCGGGGAGCTGTCTTTT. This codes for CANSLQLAGYTGELSF.

V and J are TRBV5-4 and TRBJ2-2, with 9 nucleotides matching TRBD2. Trimming took 8 bases from V and 4 from J; bases not matched to a gene: 12. The CDR3 consists of 16 residues. Germline V CDR1 and CDR2: SGHNT, YYREEE (reference sequence). The CDR3 DNA reads TGTGCCAGTAGCGGGGGACATGGGAAGAGCACCGGGGAGCTGTTTTTT. It translates to CASSGGHGKSTGELFF.

The count of this clonotype is one. Its ends do not fully match the called genes, so a read error is possible. This sequence joins TRBV4-2 and TRBJ2-3, with D perhaps matching TRBD1 or TRBD2 (5 bases each). The CDR3 covers 15 residues. Germline V lookup: CDR1 LGHNA, CDR2 YNFKEQ. CDR3 amino acids: CASRRLAWGTDTQYF. In DNA, the CDR3 is TGTGCCAGCAGACGATTAGCGTGGGGCACAGATACGCAATATTTT.

This clonotype was seen a few times. The final CDR3 position lacks the conserved phenylalanine or tryptophan, pointing to a likely read error. CDR3 residues: CSARLISETQYS. The CDR3 coding sequence is TGCAGTGCTAGACTAATCTCGGAGACCCAGTACTCC. The chain carries TRBV20-1 and TRBJ2-5; D ambiguous. The CDR3 extends over 12 amino acids. From germline, CDR1 is DFQATT and CDR2 SNEGSKA (reference sequence). The V end lost 2 bases, the J end lost 5 bases, and 9 bases lay between the germline ends.

For this clonotype: A read error is likely, as this CDR3 ends without the conserved phenylalanine or tryptophan. It is unclear where the CDR3 begins or ends on the DNA, so no DNA is shown, and the CDR3 is as TCRdb lists it. This sequence joins TRBV11-3 and TRBJ2-1; TRBD2, as called in the table, went unchecked against the DNA. The CDR3 extends over 16 residues, inclusive of both ends. The germline V gene has CDR1 SGHNT and CDR2 YENEEA. The CDR3 reads CANSPARRSSYNERFI.

As for this clonotype: This may be a read error, as it is one base from a much larger clone. The J gene is TRBJ1-6, the V gene TRBV20-1; the match to TRBD1 covers 8 bases. V lost 6 bases, J lost 7 bases, and 14 bases stayed unmatched. This CDR3 region has 16 residues. Germline lookup yields CDR1 DFQATT and CDR2 SNEGSKA (reference sequence). The CDR3 loop is CSARTTGVGENSPLHF. CDR3 coding DNA: TGCAGTGCGAGGACGACAGGGGTCGGTGAAAATTCACCCCTCCACTTT.

As for this clonotype: The junction departs from germline at one end; a sequencing error may be responsible. The rearrangement links TRBV5-6 to TRBJ2-4, with D perhaps TRBD1 or TRBD2 (7 bases each). Germline assignment: CDR1 SGHDT and CDR2 YYEEEE. This CDR3 has 14 amino acids. CDR3 loop: CSSSGDRAKNVRYF. In nucleotides, the CDR3 is TGTTCCAGCAGCGGGGACAGAGCCAAAAACGTTCGGTACTTC.